This T cell receptor beta chain was observed in a study of blood T cell repertoires in COVID-19. On the study more broadly: Samples taken during acute and convalescent COVID-19 were collected in the United States, Italy and Spain. From T cells, B-cell-depleted T cells, or PBMCs came the material, which was cDNA or gDNA.

Authors' analysis steps: Using reference gene primer amplification, nucleated cell counts were estimated. Clones were read by immunoSEQ multiplex PCR, and TCRdb kept only the in-frame ones, dropping some. The DNA was the basis for D and trimming; V, J and clone size are from that table. The sample lists over 250,000 clones; approximately 87% were seen once. Germline CDR1 is MGHRA and CDR2 is YSYEKL. V gave up 1 base and J gave up 10 bases, with 16 bases separating them. The CDR3 covers 14 residues. The sample comprised peripheral blood. The rearrangement uses TRBV4-1 and TRBJ1-1; D is unresolved. This clonotype was sampled from a woman aged 45-60 years with acute or convalescent COVID-19. CDR3 sequence: CASSQVPSVGRAFF. The CDR3 DNA reads TGCGCCAGCAGCCAAGTACCTTCGGTCGGGAGAGCTTTCTTT.